These 15 T cell receptor beta chains were sequenced from one sample in a study of blood T cell repertoires in COVID-19. TCRdb keeps only in-frame clones here, not all; method: immunoSEQ multiplex PCR. The sample holds around 300,000 clones, roughly 90% seen once. Source material: peripheral blood. These receptors were collected from a man aged 50 to 60 with acute or convalescent COVID-19.

This clone was seen only once. The chain uses TRBV5-8 and TRBJ2-4; perhaps TRBD1 as D (6 bases). Per the germline V gene, CDR1 is SGHTS and CDR2 is YDEGEE. CDR3 length equals 13 residues. Trimming pared 1 base from V and 7 bases from J, leaving 9 bases between. The CDR3 sequence is CASSLSQGNIQYF. CDR3 nucleotide sequence: TGTGCCAGCAGCTTGTCTCAGGGGAACATTCAGTACTTC.

The V call is TRBV7-9, the J call TRBJ1-5; D remains unclear. V lost 2 bases and J lost 0, with 8 bases in between. Looked up from germline, CDR1 is SEHNR and CDR2 is FQNEAQ (reference sequence). This CDR3 region has 15 residues. In DNA, the CDR3 is TGTGCCAGCAGCTTATCTGAGTATAGCAATCAGCCCCAGCATTTT. It encodes CASSLSEYSNQPQHF.

V gene TRBV28 combines with J gene TRBJ2-7; no reliable D call. This CDR3 spans 13 amino acids. Per germline, CDR1 MDHEN and CDR2 SYDVKM. V was trimmed by 5 bases and J by 1 base, leaving 9 bases between them. The CDR3 sequence is CASSDWVSYEQYF. The DNA for the CDR3 is TGTGCCAGCAGTGACTGGGTATCCTACGAGCAGTACTTC.

The chain is built from TRBV23-1 and TRBJ2-7; D is perhaps TRBD2 (6 bases). TRBV23-1 is an ORF; its function is uncertain. CDR3 length: 16 residues. V shed 3 bases and J shed 4 bases, with 19 bases lying between them. As DNA, the CDR3 is TGCGCCAGCAGTCACCCGGAGGGGACCGCCGGTTACGAGCAGTACTTC. Its protein product is CASSHPEGTAGYEQYF.

This chain joins TRBV27 and TRBJ2-3; D perhaps matches TRBD2 (5 bases). The CDR3 is 14 residues long. The V end lost 3 bases, the J end lost 1 base, and 8 bases lay between the germline ends. CDR1 is MNHEY and CDR2 is SMNVEV in the germline V gene (reference sequence). CDR3 DNA: TGTGCCAGCAGTTTGCTCGGGGGCACAGATACGCAGTATTTT. Protein: CASSLLGGTDTQYF.

V gene TRBV6-5 combines with J gene TRBJ2-7; 13 bases match TRBD2. Germline V gene lookup returns CDR1 MNHEY and CDR2 SVGAGI. V was clipped by 0 bases and J by 3 bases; unmatched bases: 2. The CDR3 is 16 residues long. The CDR3 protein is CASSYSGLAGDYEQYF. The CDR3 bases are TGTGCCAGCAGTTACTCAGGACTAGCGGGGGACTACGAGCAGTACTTC.

As to this clone: This same CDR3 is encoded by further DNA sequences in the sample. The chain carries TRBV5-6 and TRBJ1-2; a possible D gene is TRBD1 (6 bases). Germline values: CDR1 SGHDT, CDR2 YYEEEE. The ends were cut back, 4 bases at V and 2 bases at J, with 12 bases in the middle. This CDR3 region has 14 residues. The CDR3 nucleotides read TGTGCCAGCAGCCCCCGGGGGGCAAACTATGGCTACACCTTC. Protein sequence: CASSPRGANYGYTF.

On this clone: One end of the junction does not line up with germline, which may come from a read error. The chain is built from TRBV5-1 and TRBJ2-3; D possibly matches TRBD1 or TRBD2 (6 bases each). Germline V gene data show CDR1 as SGHRS and CDR2 as YFSETQ. The CDR3 extends over 14 amino acids. CDR3 in amino acids: CASSLGAGSGLSDF. CDR3 DNA: TGCGCCAGCAGCCTGGGGGCGGGGAGCGGCCTCTCGGATTTT.

This clone occurred once. The rearrangement links TRBV5-1 to TRBJ2-2; TRBD1 agrees at 7 bases. Trimming took 7 bases from V and 7 from J; bases not matched to a gene: 10. Germline values: CDR1 SGHRS, CDR2 YFSETQ. The CDR3 covers 14 residues. The CDR3 region is CASRTGEGRGELFF. The CDR3, as DNA: TGCGCCAGCCGGACAGGAGAGGGACGCGGGGAGCTGTTTTTT.

This chain's CDR3 is CASSLAPHGELYEQYF. CDR3 nucleotide sequence: TGCGCCAGCAGTCTTGCTCCCCACGGAGAACTCTACGAGCAGTACTTC. This sequence joins TRBV5-1 and TRBJ2-7; no clear D. Germline V CDR1 and CDR2: SGHRS, YFSETQ. The CDR3 runs 16 residues. Trimming took 5 bases from V and 3 from J, leaving 21 bases between them.

The chain joins TRBV2 to TRBJ2-1, with 10 positions matching TRBD2. Trimming removed 6 bases from V and 8 bases from J; junction bases left unmatched: 7. The CDR3 is 14 residues long. Germline CDR1 is SNHLY and CDR2 is FYNNEI. DNA of the CDR3: TGTGCCAGCAGAAGGACTAGCGGCGGGGATGAGCAGTTCTTC. Residues: CASRRTSGGDEQFF.

This clone appeared a few times. The V call is TRBV19, the J call TRBJ2-3; the match to TRBD2 covers 8 bases. Germline CDR1 is LNHDA and CDR2 is SQIVND (reference sequence). After removal of 7 bases from V and 1 base from J, the junction contained 7 bases not matched to a gene. The CDR3 is 15 amino acids. In DNA form, the CDR3 reads TGTGCCAGTACCTCCGGGGGGGGCCGCACAGATACGCAGTATTTT. It specifies CASTSGGGRTDTQYF.

The V and J genes are TRBV3-1 (or the pseudogene TRBV3-2) and TRBJ2-2, with D possibly being TRBD2 (6 bases). The CDR3 spans 16 residues. V was trimmed by 4 bases and J by 1 base, leaving 13 bases between them. Germline lookup yields CDR1 LGHDT and CDR2 YNNKEL (reference sequence). CDR3: CASSPGGQVNTGELFF. The CDR3, as DNA: TGTGCCAGCAGCCCCGGAGGGCAGGTGAACACCGGGGAGCTGTTTTTT.

The chain links TRBV5-4 to TRBJ1-2; 7 positions match TRBD1. Losses at the gene ends were 3 bases for V and 0 bases for J; bases not matched to a gene: 8. The CDR3 is 16 residues long. From germline, CDR1 is SGHNT and CDR2 YYREEE (reference sequence). CDR3 residues: CASSSGQSIANYGYTF. For the CDR3, the DNA is TGTGCCAGCAGCTCGGGACAGAGCATAGCTAACTATGGCTACACCTTC.

The chain combines TRBV27 with TRBJ2-1, with D maybe TRBD2 (7 bases). V was pared by 6 bases and J by 12 bases, with 21 bases between. The CDR3 sequence is 14 residues long. CDR1 is MNHEY and CDR2 is SMNVEV in the germline V gene (reference sequence). The CDR3 DNA sequence: TGTGCCAGCAGAGGGGGGGGCCTAATCGAAGGGCAGTTCTTC. It specifies CASRGGGLIEGQFF.